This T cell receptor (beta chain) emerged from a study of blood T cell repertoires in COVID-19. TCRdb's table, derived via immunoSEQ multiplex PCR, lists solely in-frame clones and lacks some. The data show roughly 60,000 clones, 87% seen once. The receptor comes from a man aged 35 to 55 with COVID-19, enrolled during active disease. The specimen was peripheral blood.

The CDR3 DNA follows: TGCGCCAGCAGCTACGGACAATTCGACGAGCAGTACTTC. It specifies CASSYGQFDEQYF. This chain connects TRBV5-1 to TRBJ2-7; D is possibly TRBD1 (5 bases). V lost 3 bases to trimming and J lost 5 bases, with 12 bases between them. This CDR3 is built from 13 residues. Germline values: CDR1 SGHRS, CDR2 YFSETQ.